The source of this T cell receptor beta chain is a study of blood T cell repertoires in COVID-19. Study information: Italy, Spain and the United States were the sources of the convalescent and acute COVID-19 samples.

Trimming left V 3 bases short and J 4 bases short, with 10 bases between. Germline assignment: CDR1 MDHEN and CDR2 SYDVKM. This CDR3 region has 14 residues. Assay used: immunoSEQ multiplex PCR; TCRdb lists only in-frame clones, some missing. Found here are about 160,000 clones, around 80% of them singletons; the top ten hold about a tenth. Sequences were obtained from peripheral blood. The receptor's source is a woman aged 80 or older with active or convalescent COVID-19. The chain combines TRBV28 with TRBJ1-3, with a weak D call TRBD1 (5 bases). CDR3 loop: CASSFARVGNTIYF. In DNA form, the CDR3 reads TGTGCCAGCAGTTTCGCCAGGGTAGGAAACACCATATATTTT.